Reported below is one T cell receptor (beta chain). This record comes from a study of blood T cell repertoires in COVID-19. Overall study context: COVID-19 samples collected from the United States, Italy and Spain covered acute and convalescent phases. Sample material is recorded as cDNA or gDNA derived from T cells, B-cell-depleted T cells, or PBMCs.

V lost 3 bases, J lost 4 bases, and 9 bases stayed unmatched. CDR3 length: 17 amino acids. Germline V gives CDR1 LNHDA, CDR2 SQIVND (reference sequence). Seattle researchers signed up patients amid active infection and tracked them longitudinally. Original processing methods: Amplification of reference gene primers was used by the study to estimate nucleated cell counts. Method: immunoSEQ multiplex PCR; TCRdb's copy keeps in-frame clones and lacks some. The V and J calls and clone size come from that table; D and trimming were worked out from the DNA. Among approximately 60,000 clones listed, around 87% were seen once.

Input material: peripheral blood. J is TRBJ2-5 and V is TRBV19; TRBD2 agrees at 12 bases. The source is an elderly woman with COVID-19, enrolled during active disease. The CDR3: CASSILLAGGLGETQYF. For the CDR3, the DNA is TGTGCCAGTAGTATTTTACTAGCGGGGGGCCTTGGAGAGACCCAGTACTTC.